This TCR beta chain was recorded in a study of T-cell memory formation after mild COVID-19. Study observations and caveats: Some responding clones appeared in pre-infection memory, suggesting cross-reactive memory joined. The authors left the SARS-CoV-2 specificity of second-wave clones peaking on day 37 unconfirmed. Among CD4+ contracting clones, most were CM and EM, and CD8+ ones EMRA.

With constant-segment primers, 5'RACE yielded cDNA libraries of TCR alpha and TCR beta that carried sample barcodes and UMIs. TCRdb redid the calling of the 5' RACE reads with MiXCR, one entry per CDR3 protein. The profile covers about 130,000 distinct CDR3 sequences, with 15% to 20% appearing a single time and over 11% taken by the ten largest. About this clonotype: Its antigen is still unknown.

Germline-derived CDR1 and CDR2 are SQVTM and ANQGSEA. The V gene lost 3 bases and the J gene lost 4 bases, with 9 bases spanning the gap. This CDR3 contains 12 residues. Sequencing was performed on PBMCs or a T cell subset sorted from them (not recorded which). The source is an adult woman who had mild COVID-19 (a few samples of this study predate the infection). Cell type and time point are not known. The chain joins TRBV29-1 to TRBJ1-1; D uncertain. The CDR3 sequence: CSVDRDPTEAFF. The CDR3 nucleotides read TGCAGCGTTGATCGGGATCCCACTGAAGCTTTCTTT.